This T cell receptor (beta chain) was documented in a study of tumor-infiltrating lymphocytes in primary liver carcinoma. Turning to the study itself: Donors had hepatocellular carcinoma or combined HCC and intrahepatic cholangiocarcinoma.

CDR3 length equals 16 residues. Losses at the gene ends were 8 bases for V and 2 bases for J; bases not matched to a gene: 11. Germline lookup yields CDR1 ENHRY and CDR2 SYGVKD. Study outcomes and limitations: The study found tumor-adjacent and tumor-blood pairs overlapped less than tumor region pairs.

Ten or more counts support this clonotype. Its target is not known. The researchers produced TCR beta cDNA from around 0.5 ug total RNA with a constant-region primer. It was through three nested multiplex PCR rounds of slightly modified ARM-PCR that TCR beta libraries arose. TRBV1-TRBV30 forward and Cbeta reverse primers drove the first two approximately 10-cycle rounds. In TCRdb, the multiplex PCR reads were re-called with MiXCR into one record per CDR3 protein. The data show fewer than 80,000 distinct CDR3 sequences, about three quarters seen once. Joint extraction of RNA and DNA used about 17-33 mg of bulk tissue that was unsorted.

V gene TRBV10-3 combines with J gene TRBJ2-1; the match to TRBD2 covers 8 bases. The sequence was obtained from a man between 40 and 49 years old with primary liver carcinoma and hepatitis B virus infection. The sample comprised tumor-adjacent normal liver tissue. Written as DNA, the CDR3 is TGTGCCATCGGTGGGGCTAGCGGGCCTACCTACAATGAGCAGTTCTTC. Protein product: CAIGGASGPTYNEQFF.